This T cell receptor (beta chain) originates from a study of Graves' ophthalmopathy and Graves' hyperthyroidism. As for the study in general: Researchers obtained peripheral blood at initial diagnosis, before any treatment had begun.

This clonotype was observed at least ten times. V was trimmed by 1 base and J by 4 bases, leaving 7 bases between them. This CDR3 spans 12 amino acids. Germline values: CDR1 SQVTM, CDR2 ANQGSEA. Investigators amplified TCR beta CDR3 regions from RNA transcripts. After a first-round RT-PCR with HTBI primers, a second-round multiplex PCR was run. TCRdb independently ran MiXCR on the multiplex PCR reads; one entry per CDR3 protein. Of over 450,000 distinct CDR3 sequences in the sample, about an eighth were seen once. The source of this sequence is a woman aged 25 to 39 with Graves' ophthalmopathy. What was sequenced was blood. The chain has TRBV29-1 and TRBJ1-2; D not certain. The CDR3 sequence is CSVEGPSYGYTF. CDR3 nucleotide sequence: TGCAGCGTTGAAGGGCCGTCCTATGGCTACACCTTC.